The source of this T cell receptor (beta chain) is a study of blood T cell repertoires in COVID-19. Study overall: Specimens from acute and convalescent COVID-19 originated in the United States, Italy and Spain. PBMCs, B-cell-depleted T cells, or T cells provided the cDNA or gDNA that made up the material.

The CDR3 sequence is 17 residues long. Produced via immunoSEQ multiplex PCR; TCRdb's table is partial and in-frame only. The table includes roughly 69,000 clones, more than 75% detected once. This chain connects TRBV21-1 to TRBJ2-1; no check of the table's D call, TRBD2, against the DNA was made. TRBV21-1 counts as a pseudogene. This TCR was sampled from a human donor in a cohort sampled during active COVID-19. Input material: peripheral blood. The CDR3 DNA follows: TGTGCCAGCAGCAAAGGGCCTGCGGGGGTCTCCTACAATGAGCAGTTCTTC. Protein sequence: CASSKGPAGVSYNEQFF.